This entry features one TCR beta chain sequence. The sample belongs to a study of blood T cell repertoires in COVID-19. Background on the study: Samples of COVID-19 (acute and convalescent) were obtained from the United States, Italy and Spain.

The table came from immunoSEQ multiplex PCR; TCRdb's copy has only in-frame clones and leaves some out. The top ten clones hold 15% to 20% of a sample with 70,000 or so clones, around 76% of them seen once. Germline V gene sequence: CDR1 SGHAT, CDR2 FQDESV (reference sequence). Trimming took 5 bases from V and 4 from J, leaving 18 bases between them. The CDR3 consists of 16 residues. The TCR originated in a human donor in a cohort sampled during active COVID-19. The chain combines TRBV11-1 with TRBJ1-3, with D maybe TRBD1 (5 bases). The sequenced material came from peripheral blood. The DNA for the CDR3 is TGTGCCAGCAGCGAAACTCCTGGGGCAGCAGGAAACACCATATATTTT. Encoded protein: CASSETPGAAGNTIYF.